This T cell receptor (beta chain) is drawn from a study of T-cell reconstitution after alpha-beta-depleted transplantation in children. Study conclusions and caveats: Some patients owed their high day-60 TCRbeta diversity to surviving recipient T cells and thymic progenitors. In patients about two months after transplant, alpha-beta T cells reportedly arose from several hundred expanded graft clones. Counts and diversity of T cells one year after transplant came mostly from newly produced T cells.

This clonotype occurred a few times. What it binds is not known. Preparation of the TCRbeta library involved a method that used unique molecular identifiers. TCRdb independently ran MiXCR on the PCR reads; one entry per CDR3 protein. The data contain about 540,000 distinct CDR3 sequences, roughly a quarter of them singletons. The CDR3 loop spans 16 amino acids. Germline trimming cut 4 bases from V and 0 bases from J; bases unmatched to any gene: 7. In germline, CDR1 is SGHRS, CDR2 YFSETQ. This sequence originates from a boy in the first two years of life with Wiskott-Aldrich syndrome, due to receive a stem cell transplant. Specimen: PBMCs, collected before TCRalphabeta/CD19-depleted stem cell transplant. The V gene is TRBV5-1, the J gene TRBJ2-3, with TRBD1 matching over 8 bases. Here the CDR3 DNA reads TGCGCCAGCAGCCTCCAATGGACAGGGAGCACAGATACGCAGTATTTT. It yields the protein CASSLQWTGSTDTQYF.